This TCR beta chain was found in a study of radiotherapy plus CTLA-4 blockade in lung cancer. Germline V CDR1 and CDR2: SGHNT, YYREEE (reference sequence). V lost 0 bases and J 1 base, leaving 7 bases between the germline ends. This CDR3 spans 14 amino acids. Method: immunoSEQ multiplex PCR; TCRdb's copy keeps in-frame clones and lacks some. Of roughly 45,000 clones in the sample, roughly 67% are singletons; the top ten hold over 20%. Source: peripheral blood, taken from a patient treated with radiotherapy plus ipilimumab. The V call is TRBV5-4, the J call TRBJ1-2; D is unclear. This receptor was identified in a human donor with non-small cell lung cancer who had a partial response to radiotherapy plus ipilimumab. The CDR3 DNA is TGTGCCAGCAGCTTGGCCGCGGATAACTATGGCTACACCTTC. Protein: CASSLAADNYGYTF.